This entry lists 8 T cell receptor beta chains sequenced from one sample in a study of cytomegalovirus exposure and HLA in healthy donors. PCR was performed using 60 Vbeta and 13 Jbeta primers. Clones were read by immunoSEQ multiplex PCR, and TCRdb kept only the in-frame ones, dropping some. The sample has about 160,000 clones, about four fifths seen once; the top ten hold about 1.4%. Sequences were obtained from PBMCs. All receptors derive from a girl aged 10-17 years in good health and CMV-seropositive.

The rearrangement links TRBV7-9 to TRBJ2-7; 12 positions match TRBD2. The CDR3 is 16 residues long. V shed 5 bases and J 2 bases; nucleotides not matched to a gene: 7. The germline gives CDR1 SEHNR, CDR2 FQNEAQ (reference sequence). CDR3 in amino acids: CASSKGGTSGPYEQYF. CDR3 sequence (DNA): TGTGCCAGCAGCAAAGGCGGGACTAGCGGGCCCTACGAGCAGTACTTC.

The chain is built from TRBV27 and TRBJ1-1; TRBD1 matches at 8 bases. The CDR3 extends over 15 amino acids. Trimming cost V 6 bases and J 1 base; bases outside gene matches: 7. Germline assignment: CDR1 MNHEY and CDR2 SMNVEV (reference sequence). The CDR3 DNA reads as TGTGCCAGCAGCTCCCCCGGGACAGGGAACACTGAAGCTTTCTTT. Translating it yields CASSSPGTGNTEAFF.

This chain connects TRBV2 to TRBJ2-7; 7 nucleotides align to TRBD1. The CDR3 sequence is 12 residues long. V shed 6 bases and J 2 bases; nucleotides not matched to a gene: 1. The germline V gene has CDR1 SNHLY and CDR2 FYNNEI. The CDR3 here is CASRGQTYEQYF. DNA for the CDR3: TGTGCCAGCAGGGGACAGACCTACGAGCAGTACTTC.

In this sample, this clone turned up once. The CDR3 reads CASSPTRGDEKLFF. CDR3 DNA: TGTGCCAGCTCACCTACCAGGGGTGATGAAAAACTGTTTTTT. The rearrangement joins TRBV18 to TRBJ1-4; D is perhaps TRBD1 (6 bases). V was trimmed by 3 bases and J by 6 bases, leaving 11 bases between them. Germline loops: CDR1 KGHSH, CDR2 LQKENI. The CDR3 length is 14 residues.

The J gene is TRBJ2-3, the V gene TRBV30; a weak D match, TRBD2 (5 bases). The CDR3 is 14 amino acids. The ends were cut back, 3 bases at V and 4 bases at J, with 14 bases in the middle. CDR1 and CDR2 (germline): GTSNPN, SVGIG (reference sequence). DNA for the CDR3: TGTGCCTGGAGGGAGGCAGGTGAAGCAGATACGCAGTATTTT. Translated: CAWREAGEADTQYF.

The table lists this clone with a few counts. This chain joins TRBV28 and TRBJ2-5; the match to TRBD2 covers 8 bases. TRBJ2-7 explains the end of the DNA better; the J call may be wrong. CDR1 is MDHEN, CDR2 SYDVKM, per germline. This CDR3 is built from 19 residues. CDR3 bases: TGTGCCAGCAGCCGGGAGTGGCCGGGTTTACGGGAGGGTTCCTACGAGCAGTACTTC. It specifies CASSREWPGLREGSYEQYF.

This chain links TRBV11-2 with TRBJ1-2; maybe TRBD1 (5 bases). The CDR3 extends over 15 amino acids. V was trimmed by 3 bases and J by 2 bases, leaving 13 bases between them. CDR1 and CDR2 (germline): SGHAT, FQNNGV. The CDR3 reads CASSLRVRDNYGYTF. The CDR3 DNA follows: TGTGCCAGCAGCTTGAGAGTGCGGGACAACTATGGCTACACCTTC.

The chain has TRBV7-6 and TRBJ2-3; D not resolved. V was clipped by 1 base and J by 0 bases, with 5 bases between them. CDR1 is SGHVS and CDR2 is FNYEAQ in the germline V gene. This CDR3 contains 14 residues. CDR3 coding DNA: TGTGCCAGCAGCTTAGTCGTCAGCACAGATACGCAGTATTTT. Protein product: CASSLVVSTDTQYF.